The clone carrying this T cell receptor (beta chain) was picked up many times. No antigen is known for it. The CDR3 sequence is 15 residues long. Germline trimming cut 7 bases from V and 7 bases from J; bases unmatched to any gene: 12. Absent ophthalmopathy progression within 18 months defined stable Graves' hyperthyroidism. Diagnoses were made from clinical symptoms, serum measures (thyroxine and TRAb), thyroid ultrasound and orbital computed tomography. PBMCs came from about 10 ml fresh peripheral blood. This entry belongs to a study of T cells in Graves' hyperthyroidism and ophthalmopathy. Overall study findings and caveats: The model predicted ophthalmopathy a median approximately six months before onset.

Regions amplified from RNA transcripts were the TCR beta CDR3 regions. The HTBI primer set was used in a first-round RT-PCR of the TCR CDR3. TCRdb analysed the multiplex PCR reads with MiXCR anew, one entry per CDR3 protein. Of approximately 600,000 distinct CDR3 sequences listed, about 16% were seen once; the top ten hold 3.8%. The specimen sequenced was blood. The rearrangement joins TRBV12-3 or TRBV12-4 to TRBJ2-1; 8 nucleotides agree with TRBD2. The TCR sequence derives from a woman between 25 and 40 years old with Graves' hyperthyroidism. The CDR3 sequence is CASNAAGALRNEQFF. The CDR3 DNA sequence: TGTGCCAGCAACGCAGCGGGAGCTTTAAGGAATGAGCAGTTCTTC.